This TCR beta chain was observed in a study of blood T cell repertoires in COVID-19. Study summary: Whether acute or convalescent, the COVID-19 samples came from the United States, Italy and Spain.

This CDR3 is 13 amino acids long. Germline V gene lookup returns CDR1 SGHRS and CDR2 YFSETQ. The V and J ends lost 4 bases and 9 bases, in that order; junction bases with no gene match: 7. Data came from immunoSEQ multiplex PCR; TCRdb stores just in-frame clones and leaves some out. Here the sample spans some 170,000 clones, about 70% being singletons. This chain links TRBV5-1 with TRBJ1-5, with 7 bases that match TRBD1. The sample comprised peripheral blood. The sequence was collected from a woman aged 45 to 65 with active or convalescent COVID-19. CDR3 region: CASSPTGIGPQHF. The CDR3 DNA follows: TGCGCCAGCAGCCCGACAGGGATTGGGCCCCAGCATTTT.